This T cell receptor (beta chain) came from a study of OX40 agonist ivuxolimab in advanced cancers. Study details: Ivuxolimab, an agonist antibody against OX40 (CD134), was given to patients. Patients treated during dose escalation were battling hepatocellular carcinoma, melanoma, renal cell or head and neck cancer. Subjects had a mean age of roughly 60 years, with a range of about 20 to 85; about 83% were male. Study-wide results and caveats: At 0.1 to 3.0 mg/kg, CD4+ and CD8+ blood T cells expanded clonally by week 6.

Turning to this clone: Its specificity is unknown.

Germline trimming cut 7 bases from V and 1 base from J; bases unmatched to any gene: 6. In germline, CDR1 is WSHSY, CDR2 SAAADI. This CDR3 contains 15 residues. Profiled with immunoSEQ multiplex PCR; TCRdb holds only in-frame clones, not every one. The top ten clones hold 8% to 10% of a sample with 74,000 or so clones, 80% to 90% of them seen once. This sequence joins TRBV10-2 and TRBJ2-2; 7 bases align to TRBD2. This receptor was obtained from an adult with an advanced solid tumor such as melanoma, head and neck, liver or kidney cancer. The sequencing here drew on CD4+ or CD8+ T cells sorted from blood, taken in a trial of the OX40 agonist ivuxolimab. The CDR3 bases are TGCGCCAGCATGATAGCGGGTGGGAACACCGGGGAGCTGTTTTTT. Its protein is CASMIAGGNTGELFF.